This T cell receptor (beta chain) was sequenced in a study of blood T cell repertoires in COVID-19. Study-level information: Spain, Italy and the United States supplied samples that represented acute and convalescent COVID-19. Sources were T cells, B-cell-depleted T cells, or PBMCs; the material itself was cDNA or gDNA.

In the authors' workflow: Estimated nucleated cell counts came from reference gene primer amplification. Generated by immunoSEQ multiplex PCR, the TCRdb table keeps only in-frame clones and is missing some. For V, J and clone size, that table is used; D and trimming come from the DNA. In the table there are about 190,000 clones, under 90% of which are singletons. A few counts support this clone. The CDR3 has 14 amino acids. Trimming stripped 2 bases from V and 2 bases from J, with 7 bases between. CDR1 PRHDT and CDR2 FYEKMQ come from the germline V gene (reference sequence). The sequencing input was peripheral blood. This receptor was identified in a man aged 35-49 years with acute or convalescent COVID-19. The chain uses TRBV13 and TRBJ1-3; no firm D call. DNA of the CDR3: TGTGCCAGCAGCTTACTCTCCCCTGGAAACACCATATATTTT. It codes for CASSLLSPGNTIYF.